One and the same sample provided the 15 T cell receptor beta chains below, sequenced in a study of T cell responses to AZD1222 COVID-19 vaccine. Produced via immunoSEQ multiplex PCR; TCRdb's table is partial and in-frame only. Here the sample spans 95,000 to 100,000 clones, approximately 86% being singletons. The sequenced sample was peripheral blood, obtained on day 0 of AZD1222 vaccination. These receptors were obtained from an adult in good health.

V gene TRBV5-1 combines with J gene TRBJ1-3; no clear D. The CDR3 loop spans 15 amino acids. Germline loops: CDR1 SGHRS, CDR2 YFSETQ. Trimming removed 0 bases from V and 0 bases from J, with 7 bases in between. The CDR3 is CASSLVGVSGNTIYF. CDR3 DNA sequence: TGCGCCAGCAGCTTGGTCGGGGTCTCTGGAAACACCATATATTTT.

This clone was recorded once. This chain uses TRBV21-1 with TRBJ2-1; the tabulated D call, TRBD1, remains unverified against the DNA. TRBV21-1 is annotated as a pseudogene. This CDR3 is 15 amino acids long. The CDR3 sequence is CASSSGTGGYNEQFF. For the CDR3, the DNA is TGTGCCAGCAGTTCCGGGACAGGGGGCTACAATGAGCAGTTCTTC.

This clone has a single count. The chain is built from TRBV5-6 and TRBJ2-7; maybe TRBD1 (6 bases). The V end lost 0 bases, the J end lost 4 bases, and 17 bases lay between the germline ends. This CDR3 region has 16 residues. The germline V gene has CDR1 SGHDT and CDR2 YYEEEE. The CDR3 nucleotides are TGTGCCAGCAGCTTGGCCGGGGTGTCGGGACATTACGAGCAGTACTTC. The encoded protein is CASSLAGVSGHYEQYF.

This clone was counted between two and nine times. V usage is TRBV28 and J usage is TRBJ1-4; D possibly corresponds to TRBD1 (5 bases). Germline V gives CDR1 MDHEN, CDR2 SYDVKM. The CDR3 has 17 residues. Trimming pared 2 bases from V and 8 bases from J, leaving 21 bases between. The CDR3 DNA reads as TGTGCCAGCAGTTTAGACAGACTACCACTTATTGGGGAAAAACTGTTTTTT. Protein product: CASSLDRLPLIGEKLFF.

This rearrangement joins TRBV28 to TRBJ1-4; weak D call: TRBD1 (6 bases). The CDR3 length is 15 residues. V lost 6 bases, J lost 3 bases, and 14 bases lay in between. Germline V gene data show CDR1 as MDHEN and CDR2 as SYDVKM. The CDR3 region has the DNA TGTGCCAGCAGCTCTCCCCGGGGGCCTAATGAAAAACTGTTTTTT. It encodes CASSSPRGPNEKLFF.

CDR3 loop: CAISEYQRETQYF. Here the CDR3 DNA reads TGTGCCATCAGTGAGTATCAGAGGGAGACCCAGTACTTC. The chain has TRBV10-3 and TRBJ2-5; no clear D. The CDR3 is 13 residues long. Germline-derived CDR1 and CDR2 are ENHRY and SYGVKD. V lost 1 base to trimming and J lost 5 bases, with 8 bases between them.

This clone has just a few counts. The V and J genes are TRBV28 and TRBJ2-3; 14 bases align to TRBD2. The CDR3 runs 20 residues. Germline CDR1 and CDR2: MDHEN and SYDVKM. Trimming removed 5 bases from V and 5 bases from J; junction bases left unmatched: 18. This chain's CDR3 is CASSPFTGTSGRPALDTQYF. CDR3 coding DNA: TGTGCCAGCAGTCCGTTCACCGGGACTAGCGGGAGACCAGCATTAGATACGCAGTATTTT.

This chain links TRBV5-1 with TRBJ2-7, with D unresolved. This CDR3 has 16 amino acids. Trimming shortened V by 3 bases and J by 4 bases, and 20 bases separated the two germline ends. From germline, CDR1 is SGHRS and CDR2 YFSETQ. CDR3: CASSSSSGVSRYEQYF. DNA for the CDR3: TGCGCCAGCAGCTCATCTAGTGGGGTTTCGAGGTACGAGCAGTACTTC.

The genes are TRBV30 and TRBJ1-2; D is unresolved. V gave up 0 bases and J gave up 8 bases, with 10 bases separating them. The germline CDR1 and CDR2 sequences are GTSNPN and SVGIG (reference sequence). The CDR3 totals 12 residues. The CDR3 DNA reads TGTGCCTGGAGTGTATACCAATGGGGCTACACCTTC. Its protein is CAWSVYQWGYTF.

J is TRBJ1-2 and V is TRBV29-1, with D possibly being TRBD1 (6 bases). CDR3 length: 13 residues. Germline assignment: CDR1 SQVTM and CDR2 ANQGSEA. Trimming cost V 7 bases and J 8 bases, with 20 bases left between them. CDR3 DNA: TGCAGCGCCCCGAAACAGGGAGTCCAGGGCTACACCTTC. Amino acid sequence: CSAPKQGVQGYTF.

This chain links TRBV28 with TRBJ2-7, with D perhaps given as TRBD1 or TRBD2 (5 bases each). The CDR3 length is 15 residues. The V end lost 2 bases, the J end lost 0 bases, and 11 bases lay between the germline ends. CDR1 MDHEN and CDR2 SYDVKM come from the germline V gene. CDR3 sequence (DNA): TGTGCCAGCAGTTTACTCCGGGACCGCTCCTACGAGCAGTACTTC. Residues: CASSLLRDRSYEQYF.

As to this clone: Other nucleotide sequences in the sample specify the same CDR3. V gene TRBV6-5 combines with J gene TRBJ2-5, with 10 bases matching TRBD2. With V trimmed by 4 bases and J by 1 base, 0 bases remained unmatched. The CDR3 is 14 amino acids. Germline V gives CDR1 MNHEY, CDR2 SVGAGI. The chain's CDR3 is CASSWTSGQETQYF. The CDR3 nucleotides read TGTGCCAGCAGTTGGACTAGCGGCCAAGAGACCCAGTACTTC.

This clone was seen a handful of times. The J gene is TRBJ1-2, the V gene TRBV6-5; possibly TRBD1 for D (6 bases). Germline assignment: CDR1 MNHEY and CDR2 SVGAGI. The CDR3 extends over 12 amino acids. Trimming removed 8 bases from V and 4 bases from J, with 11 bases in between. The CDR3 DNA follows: TGTGCCAGCGGACAGAGGAGCTATGGCTACACCTTC. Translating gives CASGQRSYGYTF.

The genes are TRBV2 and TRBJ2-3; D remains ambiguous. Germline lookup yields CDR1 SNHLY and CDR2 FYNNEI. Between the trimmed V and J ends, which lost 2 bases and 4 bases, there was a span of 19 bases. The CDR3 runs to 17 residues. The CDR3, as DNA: TGTGCCAGCAGTGAATATGGTAGGACCTCACCCGCAGATACGCAGTATTTT. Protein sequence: CASSEYGRTSPADTQYF.

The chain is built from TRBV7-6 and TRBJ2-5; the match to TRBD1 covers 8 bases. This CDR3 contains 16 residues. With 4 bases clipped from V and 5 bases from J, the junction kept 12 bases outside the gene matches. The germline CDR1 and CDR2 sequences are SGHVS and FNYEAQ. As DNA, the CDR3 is TGTGCCAGCAGCTCCGAGTTTGGACAGGGCGGCGAGACCCAGTACTTC. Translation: CASSSEFGQGGETQYF.